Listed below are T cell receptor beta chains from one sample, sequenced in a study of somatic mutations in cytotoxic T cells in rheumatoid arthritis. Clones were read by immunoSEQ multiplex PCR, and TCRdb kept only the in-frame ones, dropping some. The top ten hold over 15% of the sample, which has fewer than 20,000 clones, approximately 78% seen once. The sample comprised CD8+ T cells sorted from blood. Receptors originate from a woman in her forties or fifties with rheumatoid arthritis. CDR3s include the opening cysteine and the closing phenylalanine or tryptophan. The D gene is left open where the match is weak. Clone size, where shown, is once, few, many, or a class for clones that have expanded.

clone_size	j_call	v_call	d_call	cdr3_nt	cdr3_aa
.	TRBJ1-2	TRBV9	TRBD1	TGTGCCAGCAGCGAGACAGGGTTCAACTATGGCTACACCTTC	CASSETGFNYGYTF
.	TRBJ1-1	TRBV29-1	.	TGCAGCGTTGAATTTGTGTGGGGGGCTGAAGCTTTCTTT	CSVEFVWGAEAFF
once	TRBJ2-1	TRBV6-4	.	TGTGCCAGCAGTGGGGGACTCCGCAATGAGCAGTTCTTC	CASSGGLRNEQFF
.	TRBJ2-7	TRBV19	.	TGTGCCAGTAGTATAGATGCGGGCAACTACGAGCAGTACTTC	CASSIDAGNYEQYF
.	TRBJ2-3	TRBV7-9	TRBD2	TGTGCCAGCAGCTGGAGGACTAGCGGACTCCTCCCAGATACGCAGTATTTT	CASSWRTSGLLPDTQYF
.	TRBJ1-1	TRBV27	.	TGTGCCAGCAGTTCCCGGCTATGGGGGGAAGCTTTCTTT	CASSSRLWGEAFF
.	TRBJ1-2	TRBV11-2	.	TGTGCCAGCAGCGGCGGGACCGGCTACACCTTC	CASSGGTGYTF
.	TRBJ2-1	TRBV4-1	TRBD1	TGCGCCAGCAGCCATGGGACAGGGGATGAGCAGTTCTTC	CASSHGTGDEQFF
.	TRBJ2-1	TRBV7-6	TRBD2	TGTGCCAGCAGCCAACCCCCTAGCGGGGGGGTTGAGCAGTTCTTC	CASSQPPSGGVEQFF
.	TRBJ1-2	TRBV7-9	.	TGTGCCAGCAGCTCCCCGACAGGTCCCCGGGATGGCTACACCTTC	CASSSPTGPRDGYTF
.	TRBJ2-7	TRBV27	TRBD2	TGTGCCAGCAGTTTATTGAGGGCTAGCGGGACGGTCTACGAGCAGTACTTC	CASSLLRASGTVYEQYF